These 8 T cell receptor beta chains originate from one sample sequenced in a study of OX40 agonist ivuxolimab in advanced cancers. The data were produced by immunoSEQ multiplex PCR, yet TCRdb's version contains in-frame clones alone and is incomplete. In the table there are about 59,000 clones, more than 75% of which are singletons. Specimen: CD4+ or CD8+ T cells sorted from blood, collected in a trial of the OX40 agonist ivuxolimab. These receptors all come from an adult with an advanced solid tumor such as melanoma, head and neck, liver or kidney cancer.

V and J are TRBV4-1 and TRBJ1-6; possible D gene TRBD1, 6 bases. The germline V gene encodes CDR1 MGHRA and CDR2 YSYEKL. Trimming stripped 1 base from V and 0 bases from J, with 10 bases between. CDR3 size: 17 residues. In DNA, the CDR3 is TGCGCCAGCAGCCAAGGGGGACAAGTCTCCTATAATTCACCCCTCCACTTT. This encodes CASSQGGQVSYNSPLHF.

J is TRBJ2-2 and V is TRBV2, with D perhaps assigned TRBD1 or TRBD2 (5 bases each). Trimming stripped 5 bases from V and 4 bases from J, with 11 bases between. CDR1 is SNHLY, CDR2 FYNNEI, per germline. This CDR3 comprises 14 residues. The CDR3 reads CASSWTGPTGELFF. The CDR3 DNA is TGTGCCAGCAGTTGGACGGGACCCACCGGGGAGCTGTTTTTT.

The rearrangement uses TRBV7-8 and TRBJ1-5; D call uncertain. V gave up 1 base and J gave up 4 bases, with 14 bases separating them. CDR1 and CDR2 (germline): SGHVS, FQNEAQ. The CDR3 totals 16 residues. CDR3 nucleotides: TGTGCCAGCAGCTTAGATAGGAGACACGATAATCAGCCCCAGCATTTT. This gives the protein CASSLDRRHDNQPQHF.

The CDR3, as DNA: TGTGCCAGCTCACCCTTGGGGGGCAATGGCTACACCTTC. It is translated as CASSPLGGNGYTF. This chain joins TRBV18 and TRBJ1-2; possible D gene TRBD1, 6 bases. Trimming cost V 3 bases and J 6 bases, with 11 bases left between them. The CDR3 totals 13 residues. Germline V gene sequence: CDR1 KGHSH, CDR2 LQKENI.

V is TRBV13 and J is TRBJ2-5; a possible D gene is TRBD2 (5 bases). The J call may be in error: the DNA end matches TRBJ2-7 better. The CDR3 runs 12 residues. Germline V gene data show CDR1 as PRHDT and CDR2 as FYEKMQ (reference sequence). This CDR3 is CASSIGGYEQYF. The CDR3 coding sequence is TGTGCCAGCAGCATCGGCGGGTACGAGCAGTACTTC.

The chain recombines TRBV7-2 with TRBJ2-2; TRBD2 aligns across 9 bases. CDR3 length: 18 amino acids. Germline V gene lookup returns CDR1 SGHTA and CDR2 FQGNSA. With V trimmed by 2 bases and J by 6 bases, 13 bases remained unmatched. In DNA, the CDR3 is TGTGCCAGCAGCTTAAATTCCCCCACGAGCGGGAGGCCCGGGGAGCTGTTTTTT. Amino acid sequence: CASSLNSPTSGRPGELFF.

V and J are TRBV10-2 and TRBJ2-7; TRBD1 is a possible D gene (6 bases). The CDR3 runs 13 residues. Germline lookup yields CDR1 WSHSY and CDR2 SAAADI. V lost 11 bases and J lost 0, with 14 bases in between. CDR3 in amino acids: CAAQGTYSYEQYF. CDR3 nucleotide sequence: TGCGCCGCCCAAGGGACATACTCCTACGAGCAGTACTTC.

The chain carries TRBV15 and TRBJ2-1; 9 nucleotides match TRBD2. Unmatched junction bases numbered 5, after V lost 3 bases and J lost 5 bases. The CDR3 is made up of 15 amino acids. Germline CDR1 reads LNHNV; CDR2 reads YYDKDF (reference sequence). CDR3 region: CATSSWLAGNNEQFF. The CDR3 region has the DNA TGTGCCACCAGCAGTTGGCTAGCGGGGAACAATGAGCAGTTCTTC.